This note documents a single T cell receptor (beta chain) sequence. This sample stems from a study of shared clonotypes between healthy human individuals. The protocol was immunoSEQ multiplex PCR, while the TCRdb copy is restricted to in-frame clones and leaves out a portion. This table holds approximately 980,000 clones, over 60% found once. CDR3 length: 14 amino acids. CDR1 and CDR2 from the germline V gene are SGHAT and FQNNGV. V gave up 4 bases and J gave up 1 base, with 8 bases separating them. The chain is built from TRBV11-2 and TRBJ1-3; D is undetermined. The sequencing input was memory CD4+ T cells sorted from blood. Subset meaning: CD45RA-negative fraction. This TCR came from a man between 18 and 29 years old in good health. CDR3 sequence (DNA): TGTGCCAGCAGCTATACACGATCTGGAAACACCATATATTTT. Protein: CASSYTRSGNTIYF.